This T cell receptor beta chain was identified during a study of vaccination and CD4 T cells after COVID-19. Study in general: In culture, cells were exposed to overlapping spike peptides from SARS-CoV-2, HCoV-NL63, HCoV-OC43 and HCoV-229E. As a positive control, some control cultures were given a CEFX pool, while others were given an HIV-1 Nef pool or no peptide.

This CDR3 is built from 13 residues. The V and J ends lost 6 bases and 9 bases respectively, with 15 bases between them. CDR1 and CDR2 (germline): MNHEY, SMNVEV (reference sequence). The Oncomine TCR Beta short-read assay was applied to DNA of cultured CD4+ T cells. MiXCR, applied by TCRdb to the PCR reads, yields one record per CDR3 protein. This sample has 21,000 or so distinct CDR3 sequences, with roughly 74% found just once. Concerning this clonotype: Its antigen is currently unknown.

The sample's treatment: roughly 10-day PBMC culture with coronavirus spike peptide pools or control peptides (ViraFEST assay). All positive PCR tests were dated between March and December 2020, predating US Alpha, Beta and Delta variants. The authors swapped half the medium for fresh IL-2 medium on days 3 and 7. This chain links TRBV27 with TRBJ1-3; no reliable D call. This sequence originates from a human donor who had recovered from COVID-19. Sequences were obtained from CD4+ T cells from blood, cultured in vitro. This CDR3 is CASSNRPYGTIYF. The CDR3 nucleotides read TGTGCCAGCAGCAACCGCCCTTACGGCACCATATATTTT.